These T cell receptor beta chains were read from a single sample in a study of blood T cell repertoires in COVID-19. Clones were read by immunoSEQ multiplex PCR, and TCRdb kept only the in-frame ones, dropping some. The sample contains about 200,000 clones, just under 85% of which appear only once. Specimen: peripheral blood. The receptor source for this set is a woman in her forties or fifties with active or convalescent COVID-19. The CDR3 runs from the conserved cysteine through the conserved F or W. A D gene is named only where the DNA matches it firmly. The size entry is marked missing in some rows and otherwise reads once, few, many or a size class.

clone_size d_call j_call v_call cdr3_aa cdr3_nt
once NA TRBJ1-2 TRBV24-1 CATSDPGQNYGYTF TGTGCCACCAGTGACCCCGGACAGAACTATGGCTACACCTTC
NA TRBD1 TRBJ1-2 TRBV6-6 CASSQPPGQGDYGYTF TGTGCCAGCAGTCAACCCCCGGGACAGGGCGACTATGGCTACACCTTC
once NA TRBJ1-6 TRBV28 CASSPIRNSPLHF TGTGCCAGCAGTCCTATACGGAATTCACCCCTCCACTTT
NA NA TRBJ1-1 TRBV18 CASSSGLNTEAFF TGTGCCAGCTCCTCCGGACTAAACACTGAAGCTTTCTTT
NA NA TRBJ1-1 TRBV20-1 CSAKWALEAFF TGCAGTGCCAAATGGGCACTTGAAGCTTTCTTT
once NA TRBJ1-3 TRBV19 CASSRGQGNTIYF TGTGCCAGTAGTAGGGGGCAAGGAAACACCATATATTTT
NA NA TRBJ2-6 TRBV30 CACRVSGANVLTF TGTGCCTGCAGGGTATCCGGGGCCAACGTCCTGACTTTC
NA TRBD1 TRBJ1-5 TRBV28 CASRGGTGGGQPQHF TGTGCCAGCAGGGGCGGAACAGGGGGAGGTCAGCCCCAGCATTTT
once NA TRBJ2-5 TRBV5-1 CASSLLGPPLGETQYF TGCGCCAGCAGCTTACTAGGGCCCCCTTTAGGGGAGACCCAGTACTTC
once NA TRBJ2-7 TRBV3-1/TRBV3-2 CASSQLGREQYF TGTGCCAGCAGCCAGCTGGGGCGCGAGCAGTACTTC
NA NA TRBJ2-3 TRBV6-5 CASSRPKGTDTQYF TGTGCCAGCAGTAGACCTAAGGGGACAGATACGCAGTATTTT
NA NA TRBJ2-1 TRBV30 CAWSVLAGNEQFF TGTGCCTGGAGTGTACTAGCCGGAAATGAGCAGTTCTTC
NA NA TRBJ1-5 TRBV24-1 CATNQAGQPQHF TGTGCCACCAATCAGGCTGGTCAGCCCCAGCATTTT
once NA TRBJ2-1 TRBV27 CASSLAGRAYNEQFF TGTGCCAGCAGTTTGGCAGGTAGAGCCTACAATGAGCAGTTCTTC
NA NA TRBJ1-2 TRBV7-8 CASSLAAGGGYTF TGTGCCAGCAGCCTGGCAGCCGGAGGCGGCTACACCTTC
NA TRBD1 TRBJ1-2 TRBV28 CASSESGGKGYGYTF TGTGCCAGCAGTGAGTCAGGGGGGAAAGGCTATGGCTACACCTTC
NA NA TRBJ1-6 TRBV20-1 CSASQGLGSPLHF TGCAGTGCTAGTCAGGGTTTGGGTTCACCCCTCCACTTT
few TRBD1 TRBJ2-2 TRBV2 CASSLGQGMNTGELFF TGTGCCAGCAGTCTGGGACAGGGGATGAACACCGGGGAGCTGTTTTTT
NA NA TRBJ1-1 TRBV5-1 CASSLDPVGEHF TGCGCCAGCAGCTTGGATCCGGTCGGGGAGCACTTT
NA NA TRBJ2-3 TRBV29-1 CSVEVRQTSTDTQYF TGCAGCGTTGAAGTGAGACAGACTAGCACAGATACGCAGTATTTT
NA TRBD1 TRBJ1-1 TRBV18 CASSPAMSGGGTEAFF TGTGCCAGCTCACCAGCAATGTCAGGGGGTGGGACTGAAGCTTTCTTT
NA NA TRBJ1-6 TRBV3-1/TRBV3-2 CASSQVSGTALHF TGTGCCAGCAGCCAAGTTTCCGGGACTGCCCTCCACTTT
NA TRBD2 TRBJ2-7 TRBV7-9 CASSLASSGSYEQYF TGTGCCAGCAGCTTAGCGTCTAGCGGGAGCTACGAGCAGTACTTC
NA TRBD1 TRBJ2-2 TRBV6-5 CASSRGGAGAGELFF TGTGCCAGCAGTCGAGGGGGCGCGGGTGCCGGGGAGCTGTTTTTT
NA NA TRBJ1-5 TRBV20-1 CSASTGGGPQHF TGCAGTGCTAGTACAGGCGGGGGGCCCCAGCATTTT
NA TRBD2 TRBJ2-3 TRBV9 CASSPGSGGGTQYF TGTGCCAGCAGCCCCGGAAGCGGGGGGGGTACGCAGTATTTT
NA TRBD2 TRBJ2-7 TRBV19 CASSQTYMLAGAGPYEQYF TGTGCCAGTAGTCAGACCTACATGCTAGCGGGAGCAGGACCCTACGAGCAGTACTTC
NA NA TRBJ1-1 TRBV18 CASSPQVANTEAFF TGTGCCAGCTCACCCCAGGTGGCGAACACTGAAGCTTTCTTT
NA NA TRBJ1-3 TRBV3-1/TRBV3-2 CASSHLTGYSGNTIYF TGTGCCAGCAGCCATCTGACAGGCTACTCTGGAAACACCATATATTTT
NA NA TRBJ2-7 TRBV4-2 CASSPLDPIDEQYF TGTGCCAGCAGCCCGCTAGACCCGATAGACGAGCAGTACTTC
NA TRBD2 TRBJ2-2 TRBV3-1/TRBV3-2 CASSHLAGGGELFF TGTGCCAGCAGCCACCTAGCGGGGGGCGGGGAGCTGTTTTTT
NA TRBD1 TRBJ1-1 TRBV7-6 CASSLDRATEAFF TGTGCCAGCAGCCTGGACAGGGCCACTGAAGCTTTCTTT
NA NA TRBJ2-1 TRBV1 CTSSQDNPWTSGAYNEQFF TGCACCAGCAGCCAAGATAACCCATGGACTAGCGGGGCCTACAATGAGCAGTTCTTC
NA TRBD1 TRBJ1-2 TRBV6-5 CASMIVHRGGYGYTF TGTGCCAGCATGATAGTCCACAGGGGAGGCTATGGCTACACCTTC
NA TRBD1 TRBJ2-5 TRBV5-6 CASSLVGQGGETQYF TGTGCCAGCAGCTTGGTGGGACAGGGGGGAGAGACCCAGTACTTC
NA NA TRBJ1-1 TRBV25-1 CASSEQGGMNTEAFF TGTGCCAGCAGTGAACAGGGTGGGATGAACACTGAAGCTTTCTTT
NA NA TRBJ1-1 TRBV19 CASQLGPEAFF TGTGCCAGTCAGCTAGGCCCTGAAGCTTTCTTT
NA NA TRBJ1-1 TRBV2 CASRGPQGPTEAFF TGTGCCAGCAGAGGCCCGCAGGGGCCCACTGAAGCTTTCTTT
NA NA TRBJ1-4 TRBV20-1 CSASPAGAELNEKLFF TGCAGTGCTAGTCCCGCAGGGGCAGAACTTAATGAAAAACTGTTTTTT
many NA TRBJ1-2 TRBV27 CARGPVYGYTF TGTGCCAGGGGGCCCGTCTATGGCTACACCTTC
NA TRBD1 TRBJ1-1 TRBV6-5 CASSYPGQRTEAFF TGTGCCAGCAGTTACCCGGGACAGAGGACTGAAGCTTTCTTT
NA TRBD2 TRBJ2-1 TRBV2 CASGTSGGQQFF TGTGCCAGCGGGACTAGCGGGGGGCAGCAGTTCTTC
NA TRBD1 TRBJ1-6 TRBV5-4 CASSSPGGRGLKSPLHF TGTGCCAGCAGCTCCCCCGGGGGTAGGGGGCTGAAATCACCCCTCCACTTT
few NA TRBJ1-1 TRBV3-1/TRBV3-2 CASSQTFGDTPNTEAFF TGTGCCAGCAGCCAGACGTTTGGGGACACTCCGAACACTGAAGCTTTCTTT
NA TRBD2 TRBJ2-5 TRBV7-9 CASGRLGGRGETQYF TGTGCCAGCGGCCGTTTGGGAGGGAGAGGAGAGACCCAGTACTTC
NA TRBD2 TRBJ2-2 TRBV5-4 CASSPAGALTGELFF TGTGCCAGCAGCCCAGCGGGGGCCCTCACCGGGGAGCTGTTTTTT
NA TRBD2 TRBJ2-5 TRBV19 CASSTGTRSYETQYF TGTGCCAGTAGTACCGGGACTAGATCTTACGAGACCCAGTACTTC
NA TRBD1 TRBJ1-1 TRBV9 CASSAGDSRSTEAFF TGTGCCAGCAGCGCTGGGGACAGCAGAAGCACTGAAGCTTTCTTT
NA NA TRBJ1-1 TRBV6-1 CASSEGGGRSNTEAFF TGTGCCAGCAGTGAGGGAGGGGGGCGGTCTAACACTGAAGCTTTCTTT
NA NA TRBJ2-7 TRBV29-1 CSGTSPPYEQYF TGCAGCGGTACAAGTCCCCCATACGAGCAGTACTTC
NA TRBD2 TRBJ2-1 TRBV24-1 CATSDPLGTSGRGSYNEQFF TGTGCCACCAGTGATCCCCTCGGGACTAGCGGGAGGGGGTCCTACAATGAGCAGTTCTTC
NA NA TRBJ2-1 TRBV9 CASSVGYYADRDEQFF TGTGCCAGCAGCGTAGGGTATTATGCCGACCGGGATGAGCAGTTCTTC
NA TRBD2 TRBJ2-3 TRBV19 CASNPSGRSTDTQYF TGTGCCAGTAACCCTAGCGGGAGAAGCACAGATACGCAGTATTTT
NA TRBD2 TRBJ2-3 TRBV27 CASSLSGGAGDTQYF TGTGCCAGCAGCCTTAGCGGGGGGGCCGGAGATACGCAGTATTTT
NA TRBD1 TRBJ1-6 TRBV5-4 CASSFADRGRNSPLHF TGTGCCAGCAGCTTCGCTGACAGGGGAAGGAATTCACCCCTCCACTTT
NA NA TRBJ2-7 TRBV30 CAWTPMQGRIYEQYF TGTGCCTGGACCCCGATGCAGGGGCGAATCTACGAGCAGTACTTC
NA TRBD2 TRBJ2-3 TRBV7-2 CASSLVRAGGGGARDTQYF TGTGCCAGCAGCTTAGTACGAGCCGGTGGCGGGGGGGCCAGGGATACGCAGTATTTT
few TRBD2 TRBJ2-1 TRBV4-1 CASSQGTSGKIEQFF TGCGCCAGCAGCCAGGGGACTAGCGGGAAGATAGAGCAGTTCTTC
NA TRBD1 TRBJ1-4 TRBV3-1/TRBV3-2 CASSPLGTANEKLFF TGTGCCAGCAGCCCCCTCGGGACAGCTAATGAAAAACTGTTTTTT